Sequencing of this T cell receptor beta chain was carried out in a study of cytomegalovirus exposure and HLA in healthy donors (dated by TCRdb to the late 2010s). For the study in its entirety: According to an earlier analysis of 550 to 750 of the donors, 200 million or so T cells yielded over 90 million unique TCR beta sequences and 250 to 350 Gb of sequence data. An early release covering about 600 HLA-typed donors comprised about 300 gigabases of sequencing data and roughly 86 million unique TCR sequences. Of the 300 to 400 genotyped donors, roughly 80% fell in the genetic ancestry cluster associated with self-reported Caucasian donors. The study aimed to test whether cataloging public T cell receptors could reveal signatures of past pathogen exposure. Using immunosequencing, the study profiled T cell repertoires from about 610 subjects and related those repertoires to cytomegalovirus serostatus. Along with the 666-subject first cohort, a separate validation cohort of more than 90 different subjects was used. To predict cytomegalovirus infection status, the study brought together high-throughput TCR immunosequencing, statistical association of individual TCRs with disease status, and machine learning. A later analysis re-examined previously published TCR beta repertoires from roughly 720 donors and added high-resolution HLA genotyping to investigate patterns of TCR occurrence. Rather than using new phenotypic data, the later analysis identified candidate immune exposures from TCR beta sequences and from how often those sequences occurred across donors. An earlier analysis of approximately 500 of the donors applied high-throughput TCR beta sequencing to assess whether each TCR beta V gene segment acted as functional or pseudogenic. Donor age, sex, ethnicity and CMV serostatus were collected together with the repertoire data. Genome-wide SNP genotypes for about three fifths of the roughly 670 donors were used in a later genetic analysis, which treated that subset as a discovery cohort. Every repertoire in the discovery cohort had been generated on one and the same sequencing platform. HLA typing covered class I and class II loci at four-digit resolution. Typing coverage differed by locus: A, B, C, DRB1 and DQB1 were typed in roughly 620-630 donors, DQA1 in 522, DPA1 in around 610, and DPB1 in 450 to 490. Roughly five DR-DQ haplotypes were handled as single units for association and clustering, since linkage in the cohort was strong. Across 398 genotyped donors of the cohort, an average of about 220,000 unique TCR beta nucleotide sequences per donor were sequenced, and roughly a sixth of those sequences were non-productive.

General findings and caveats noted by the study authors: While some public TCRs were present in many individuals, most TCR sequences turned up only very rarely across donors. Because some donors lacked HLA typing at each locus, the association tests relied only on the typed subset. According to a later genetic analysis, donors in an Asian-associated ancestry cluster had fewer N-insertions in productive TCRs than the approximately 610-donor mean. According to a later analysis, parvovirus B19, influenza, CMV and Epstein-Barr virus appeared linked to several top co-occurrence clusters. Because counts were too low, 15 to 20 rarely observed V segments, including chromosome 9 orphons, were excluded from the earlier analysis of 500 to 700 of the donors. In a later analysis, TCR association rates were found to vary across HLA loci, with the most associated TCRs seen for DRB1 alleles and the fewest for HLA-C alleles. V-gene and J-gene trimming of TCR beta chains was associated with a missense DCLRE1C variant in a later genetic analysis, and the association was replicated in an independent cohort. Presence/absence analyses assumed roughly uniform sequencing depth across donors, an assumption that may not hold. The authors suggested that the approach could potentially be generalized to other disease states and immunological phenotypes. In vitro tests confirmed that a few of the cytomegalovirus-associated TCR beta chains recognize cytomegalovirus antigens. A further reported finding was that TCR beta sequences accurately predicted the HLA-A and HLA-B alleles for most subjects in the first cohort. Most CMV-associated TCR beta chains appeared to be HLA-restricted in a later analysis, and the HLA associations seemed to be driven largely by CMV exposure. A later analysis associated about 17,000 TCR beta sequences with specific HLA alleles at a false discovery rate of 0.05. In the study, 150 to 200 TCR beta chains were listed as associated with cytomegalovirus. For the cohort, immune exposure information was limited to CMV serostatus. Cytomegalovirus status was reported to be diagnosed by the classifier with high specificity and sensitivity in both the original and validation cohorts. In an earlier analysis of under 600 of the donors, most TCR beta V segments were observed in productive rearrangements about 90% or about 30% of the time, broadly matching IMGT annotations. Strong co-occurrence of HLA alleles, especially DR and DQ, made assigning TCR associations to individual alleles difficult. A later analysis found that HLA-associated TCR beta chains were more clonally expanded and had lower generation probabilities than equally common non-associated chains. The cohort was sequenced for TCR beta chains only, and without alpha or paired-chain data the features that could be detected were limited. Correlated functional status among segregating V segments might reflect linkage disequilibrium, but an unknown experimental factor could not be ruled out. A cluster of highly shared sequence variants was judged likely to represent a technical artifact of the sequencing pipeline.

In total, about 650 healthy bone marrow donors made up the cohort. At the time of sampling, every cohort member was nominally healthy, though immune exposures that went unrecorded were likely present. The donor tested CMV seronegative, placing the donor among the 350 to 400 seronegative members of the cohort. Each donor provided a peripheral blood sample, and peripheral blood mononuclear cells were used for TCR beta sequencing. Genomic DNA was extracted from the blood cell samples with the Qiagen DNeasy Blood Extraction Kit. Comments on this clone: Its antigen is still unknown.

To prepare the library, the immunoSEQ multiplex PCR assay was applied. A mixture of 60 forward primers for TCR Vbeta segments and 13 reverse primers for TCR Jbeta segments was used in the multiplex PCR. The CDR3 region of rearranged TCR beta genes was amplified from genomic DNA by a multiplex PCR assay. Amplified TCR beta libraries were sequenced as 87-base-pair reads on the Illumina HiSeq System. The paper's processing steps were these. Across the 670 or so repertoires, a later analysis counted approximately 83 million unique TCR beta chains, 9.5 million to 12 million of which were shared by at least two donors. To remove PCR and sequencing errors, raw reads were error-corrected and collapsed into unique sequences using a nearest-neighbor algorithm that merged closely related sequences. To assign V, D and J gene segments, CDR3 sequences were aligned to IMGT reference sequences. Each retained sequence needed at least a six-nucleotide match to both a V gene segment and a J gene segment. A rearrangement was called productive if the CDR3 had no stop codons and remained in frame with V and J, and every other rearrangement was called non-productive. CDR3 was defined by IMGT convention, running from the second conserved V-encoded cysteine to the conserved J-encoded phenylalanine. In an earlier analysis of just under 600 of the donors, sequences lacking an unambiguous match to a single V gene segment were excluded. An earlier analysis of fewer than 750 of the donors called V segments functional above 56.7% productive rearrangements and segregating when the between-donor standard deviation exceeded 5%. A statistical classification framework was built to diagnose cytomegalovirus status from the catalog of TCR beta chain sequences. In a later analysis, TCR nucleotide sequences were compared against IMGT/GENE-DB human TR gene sequences so that V and J genes could be assigned. A later analysis assigned CDR3 sequences and most-parsimonious VDJ recombination scenarios with the TCRdist pipeline. A later analysis defined each TCR beta chain by its CDR3 amino acid sequence plus V-gene family, and excluded reads lacking a unique V-gene family. A later analysis removed 550 to 650 highly shared, low-generation-probability nucleotide sequences to deal with suspected cross-contamination and a sequencing artifact. A later analysis calculated a clonal expansion index for each public chain from normalized within-repertoire ranks of inferred template counts. Generation probabilities in a later analysis came from a VDJ recombination model fitted to out-of-frame rearrangements, and those results were checked against IGoR. Hypergeometric tests were used in a later analysis to score TCR-TCR, TCR-HLA and TCR-CMV co-occurrence, with a repertoire-size bias correction applied to the TCR pairs. To estimate false discovery rates, a later analysis permuted the HLA or CMV assignments 20 times. In a later analysis, co-occurring TCRs were grouped using DBSCAN, with TCRdist sequence similarity added in when clustering inside HLA-allele-positive subsets. Repertoires with fewer than 30,000 or more than 120,000 public chains were left out of co-occurrence clustering, as were five repertoires with anomalous nucleotide sharing. TCRdb holds this immuneACCESS table with in-frame rearrangements only. Some clones are missing; in checked studies, unresolved V genes explain under half, and the rest has no known cause. D and trimming come from the DNA, and the V and J calls and clone size come from that table. The table for this sample lists roughly 120,000 clones. The leading ten clones occupy roughly 3.5% of the sample.

Sequenced input: PBMCs. The TCR sequence derives from a man aged 18 to 30 in good health and CMV-seronegative.

The DNA sequence is given as TGTGCCAGCAGCTTAAAACAGGCCGGCGAGCAGTACTTC. This translates into CASSLKQAGEQYF. This chain is built from TRBV7-8 and TRBJ2-7, and TRBD1 may be the D gene, going by 5 matching bases. From the cysteine through the phenylalanine, the CDR3 covers 13 amino acids. Only the CDR3 region is kept as DNA, spanning 39 bases read in frame from base 1. Between the V and J ends, shortened by 2 bases and 6 bases respectively, the junction contains 11 bases. CDR1 and CDR2 (SGHVS, FQNEAQ) derive from the germline V gene.